This T cell receptor (beta chain) originates from a study of blood T cell repertoires in COVID-19 (dated by TCRdb to about 2020). Regarding the complete study: Samples from collaborators originated in the United States, Italy and Spain and spanned both the acute and convalescent phases of COVID-19. The material from the prospective study consisted of cDNA or gDNA derived from T cells, B-cell-depleted T cells, or PBMCs. Subjects who had been exposed to COVID-19, were actively infected with it, or had recovered from it provided the deeply sampled blood TCRbeta repertoires that made up the dataset. A freely available public database, intended as a resource for researchers studying the immune response to SARS-CoV-2, is where the repertoires were released. Samples were obtained from the ongoing ImmuneRACE study (first 160 participants) and from about 1,300 subjects provided by 6 global collaborators. A de-identified subject ID, COVID-19 status, age in years and sex were almost always included in the sample metadata. HLA class I and class II types, where available, came from metadata supplied by the sample provider rather than from assay-based typing. What the study reported, not specific to this receptor: The quantity of clinical and demographic metadata differed by source and by participant and was supplied without curation.

The CDR3 sequence holds 15 residues, the cysteine and phenylalanine included. The retained sequence is limited to the CDR3, 45 bases, with the frame set at the first base. V trim: 0 bases; J trim: 4 bases; unmatched bases: 2. CDR1 and CDR2 are drawn from the germline V gene (reference sequence): LGHDT, YNNKEL. TCRbeta CDR3 regions were amplified from genomic DNA using the immunoSEQ Assay, a bias-controlled multiplex PCR. The study's own analysis went as follows. The number of nucleated cells in each sample was estimated from the amplification of reference gene primers within the assay. Sequence reads were collapsed and filtered to measure the absolute abundance of every unique TCRbeta CDR3 rearrangement. For each sample, productive Simpson clonality was calculated by taking the square root of Simpson's diversity index across productive rearrangements. TCRdb retrieved this table from immuneACCESS and kept in-frame rearrangements only. Not all clones are present; in checked studies, unresolved V genes account for under half, and no reason is known for the remainder. V, J and clone size are those of that table, while D and trimming were read from the DNA. This sample gives 95,000 to 150,000 clones in total; 90% of them show up just once. The biggest ten clones account for 3.8% of the sample.

One collaborating source in Seattle enrolled patients during active infection and followed them longitudinally through the course of disease. Whole blood was collected in K2EDTA tubes by collaborating institutions according to the institutions' own protocols. For TCRbeta analysis, collaborator samples were shipped as frozen whole blood, as isolated PBMCs, or as DNA extracted from either sample type. This clone appeared a few times. The clone's antigen remains unknown. Per-base qualities were not stored, and no clone one base away is much larger. Recombination connected TRBV3-1 (or the pseudogene TRBV3-2) to TRBJ1-5, with 8 junctional bases fitting TRBD1. The sequenced sample was peripheral blood. The receptor comes from a woman aged 60-75 years with COVID-19, enrolled during active disease. The CDR3 sequence is CASSQETGANQPQHF. The sequenced DNA: TGTGCCAGCAGCCAAGAGACAGGGGCAAATCAGCCCCAGCATTTT.